This T cell receptor (beta chain) stems from a study of cytomegalovirus exposure and HLA in healthy donors. This clone came up many times. What it recognizes is unknown. CDR1 MGHDK and CDR2 SYGVNS come from the germline V gene. Trimming left V 1 base short and J 5 bases short, with 21 bases between. This CDR3 is built from 17 residues. Findings of the study overall: A classifier reportedly called cytomegalovirus status with high sensitivity and specificity. The investigators catalogued 150 to 200 TCR beta chains as cytomegalovirus-associated. Based on reports, TCR beta sequences accurately predicted HLA-A and HLA-B alleles for most subjects. Sequencing depth across donors, presence/absence analyses assumed, was roughly uniform.

Primers for the PCR totalled 60 Vbeta and 13 Jbeta. Assay used: immunoSEQ multiplex PCR; TCRdb lists only in-frame clones, some missing. Of roughly 150,000 clones detected, approximately 88% appear once; the ten largest clones hold roughly 1.5%. The chain couples TRBV25-1 to TRBJ2-7; tentatively, D is TRBD1 (6 bases). What was sequenced was PBMCs. This TCR was sampled from a woman between 18 and 30 years old in good health and CMV-seronegative. The CDR3 loop reads CASSESPPDRTGDEQYF. The CDR3 nucleotides read TGTGCCAGCAGTGAATCCCCCCCCGACAGGACGGGCGACGAGCAGTACTTC.